The 31 T cell receptor beta chains below were found in one sample sequenced in a study of T cells after yellow fever vaccination. TCRdb processed the 5' RACE reads anew with MiXCR; each CDR3 protein has one entry. The repertoire holds approximately 300,000 distinct CDR3 sequences, with about 10% as singletons. The sample in question was CD4+ T cells sorted from PBMCs, obtained 45 days after the yellow fever booster vaccination. These receptor sequences come from a man younger than 30 who received the YFV17D yellow fever vaccine.

The chain employs TRBV6-2 or TRBV6-3 and TRBJ2-7; D unresolved. The CDR3 is 14 residues long. V was shortened by 0 bases and J by 2 bases, with 8 bases between the two germline ends. Germline V lookup: CDR1 MNHEY, CDR2 SVGEGT. The CDR3 DNA reads TGTGCCAGCAGTTACTCTTACGGAACCTACGAGCAGTACGTC. Amino acids: CASSYSYGTYEQYV.

The chain employs TRBV4-1 and TRBJ2-7, with D possibly TRBD1 on 5 matching bases. The CDR3 contains 14 residues. Trimming removed 4 bases at V and 6 bases at J, with 16 bases between. CDR1 and CDR2 (germline): MGHRA, YSYEKL. Here the CDR3 DNA reads TGCGCCAGCAGCCCGGACCCAGGGAAGGGCGAGCAGTACGTC. This sequence encodes CASSPDPGKGEQYV.

This clonotype was observed a few times. The rearrangement uses TRBV21-1 and TRBJ1-2; the table assigns TRBD1, which was not confirmed against the DNA. TRBV21-1 is deemed a pseudogene. CDR3 length: 13 amino acids. In nucleotides, the CDR3 is TGTGCCATCAAACCCCCGGTTTTCGGGGGCTACACCTTC. It codes for CAIKPPVFGGYTF.

This clonotype was counted many times. The germline gene is not matched at one end of the junction; a read error may be the cause. V usage is TRBV7-2 and J usage is TRBJ2-2, with D unresolved. CDR1 is SGHTA and CDR2 is FQGNSA in the germline V gene. The CDR3 loop spans 14 amino acids. The CDR3 region has the DNA TGTGCCAGCAGCTTAAGCCTGAACCCCGGGGAGCTGTTTTTT. This translates into CASSLSLNPGELFF.

The chain employs TRBV2 and TRBJ1-2; 9 bases agree with TRBD1. With V trimmed by 5 bases and J by 7 bases, 2 bases remained unmatched. Germline lookup yields CDR1 SNHLY and CDR2 FYNNEI. CDR3 length: 12 amino acids. The CDR3 region has the DNA TGTGCCAGCAGTCGGACAGGGGCTGGCTACACCTTC. This translates into CASSRTGAGYTF.

The chain couples TRBV6-5 to TRBJ1-4; D not resolved. Trimming took 6 bases from V and 12 from J, leaving 11 bases between them. The germline gives CDR1 MNHEY, CDR2 SVGAGI. The CDR3 runs to 11 residues. CDR3 coding DNA: TGTGCCAGCAGCAACGGAGGCGAACTGTTTTTT. Its translation: CASSNGGELFF.

This clonotype was observed a handful of times. The V gene is TRBV4-3, the J gene TRBJ2-3; 8 bases agree with TRBD1. CDR3 size: 16 residues. With V trimmed by 4 bases and J by 5 bases, 11 bases remained unmatched. Germline values: CDR1 LGHNA, CDR2 YSLEER. The CDR3 here is CASSPGPGQGGDTQYF. CDR3 sequence (DNA): TGCGCCAGCAGCCCAGGGCCAGGACAGGGTGGAGATACGCAGTATTTT.

This clonotype was counted between two and nine times. V and J are TRBV5-1 and TRBJ2-2; D gene uncertain. CDR1 and CDR2 from the germline V gene are SGHRS and YFSETQ. CDR3 length: 16 residues. V lost 4 bases and J lost 0, with 13 bases in between. The CDR3 DNA follows: TGCGCCAGCAGCCCAAACGTATACGCGAACACCGGGGAGCTGTTTTTT. Residues: CASSPNVYANTGELFF.

This clonotype was detected ten times or more. Here the CDR3 DNA reads TGTGCCAGCTCACCATCCACAAACTCTGGAAACACCATATATTTT. Translating gives CASSPSTNSGNTIYF. This chain joins TRBV18 and TRBJ1-3; D is uncertain. The V gene lost 2 bases and the J gene lost 0 bases, with 8 bases spanning the gap. Looked up from germline, CDR1 is KGHSH and CDR2 is LQKENI. The CDR3 is 15 residues long.

The chain uses TRBV12-3 or TRBV12-4 and TRBJ1-4; tentatively, D is TRBD1 (6 bases). The V and J ends lost 3 bases and 8 bases respectively, with 10 bases between them. This CDR3 is built from 13 residues. In DNA form, the CDR3 reads TGTGCCAGCAGTTTCAGGGGCCAAGAAAAACTGTTTTTT. It is translated as CASSFRGQEKLFF.

The sample holds a few counts of this clonotype. This chain's CDR3 is CASSPGHSTDTQYF. The CDR3 region has the DNA TGTGCCAGCAGCCCGGGACATAGCACAGATACGCAGTATTTT. The chain has TRBV11-2 and TRBJ2-3; weak D call: TRBD1 (6 bases). CDR1 is SGHAT and CDR2 is FQNNGV in the germline V gene. This CDR3 is 14 amino acids long. Trimming shortened V by 5 bases and J by 0 bases, and 9 bases separated the two germline ends.

This clonotype was seen a handful of times. J is TRBJ2-3 and V is TRBV5-1; possibly TRBD1 for D (6 bases). The length of the CDR3 is 16 residues. Germline V CDR1 and CDR2: SGHRS, YFSETQ. The V gene lost 4 bases and the J gene lost 0 bases, with 15 bases spanning the gap. The CDR3 is CASSPARGISTDTQYF. The CDR3, as DNA: TGCGCCAGCAGCCCGGCGAGGGGGATTAGCACAGATACGCAGTATTTT.

A few counts support this clonotype. The chain uses TRBV4-2 and TRBJ2-3; 7 nucleotides align to TRBD2. In germline, CDR1 is LGHNA, CDR2 YNFKEQ. Losses at the gene ends were 4 bases for V and 2 bases for J; bases not matched to a gene: 12. The CDR3 spans 17 residues. The CDR3 DNA reads TGTGCCAGCAGCCCCGAGGGCGGGGGACCTAACACAGATACGCAGTATTTT. This codes for CASSPEGGGPNTDTQYF.

This clonotype was seen a handful of times. V gene TRBV29-1 combines with J gene TRBJ2-3, with D unresolved. CDR3 length: 14 amino acids. Germline loops: CDR1 SQVTM, CDR2 ANQGSEA. V shed 7 bases and J shed 1 base, with 15 bases lying between them. The CDR3 reads CSGSPSWGTDTQYF. Here the CDR3 DNA reads TGCAGCGGGAGCCCATCCTGGGGCACAGATACGCAGTATTTT.

This clonotype was seen only a few times. V is TRBV11-1 and J is TRBJ1-5, with unresolved D. From germline, CDR1 is SGHAT and CDR2 FQDESV (reference sequence). The length of the CDR3 is 13 residues. V was cut by 6 bases and J by 8 bases, with 14 bases left in between. The CDR3 spells CASSYGPREPQHF. In nucleotides, the CDR3 is TGTGCCAGCAGTTATGGGCCCCGGGAGCCCCAGCATTTT.

This clonotype was found a few times. The CDR3: CATSDPTEMDEQFF. The CDR3 bases are TGTGCCACCAGTGACCCGACGGAAATGGATGAGCAGTTCTTC. The J gene is TRBJ2-1, the V gene TRBV24-1, with D unclear. Per the germline V gene, CDR1 is KGHDR and CDR2 is SFDVKD. The CDR3 is 14 residues long. Trimming cost V 4 bases and J 8 bases, with 14 bases left between them.

This clonotype was detected many times. The chain links TRBV4-2 to TRBJ1-1, with TRBD1 identical over 9 bases. This CDR3 comprises 13 residues. Germline CDR1 is LGHNA and CDR2 is YNFKEQ. J lost 7 bases, V lost 3 bases, and 3 bases had no gene match. The CDR3 DNA reads TGTGCCAGCAGCCAGCGGACAGGGGATGAAGCTTTCTTT. Protein product: CASSQRTGDEAFF.

The chain carries TRBV9 and TRBJ1-1; D uncertain. V was shortened by 0 bases and J by 4 bases, with 10 bases between the two germline ends. CDR1 and CDR2 from the germline V gene are SGDLS and YYNGEE. This CDR3 contains 14 residues. CDR3 in amino acids: CASSVDPVSTEAFF. In nucleotides, the CDR3 is TGTGCCAGCAGCGTAGATCCGGTTAGCACTGAAGCTTTCTTT.

The chain joins TRBV27 to TRBJ2-5, with D possibly being TRBD1 (6 bases). From germline, CDR1 is MNHEY and CDR2 SMNVEV (reference sequence). The CDR3 length is 14 residues. Trimming removed 6 bases at V and 1 base at J, with 12 bases between. The CDR3 bases are TGTGCCAGCAGCGCTAACAGGGCCCAAGAGACCCAGTACTTC. This encodes CASSANRAQETQYF.

The J gene is TRBJ2-1, the V gene TRBV6-5; possible D gene TRBD2, 5 bases. V lost 6 bases to trimming and J lost 3 bases, with 12 bases between them. Germline V lookup: CDR1 MNHEY, CDR2 SVGAGI. There are 14 residues in the CDR3. This CDR3 reads CASRDLMVYNEQFF. CDR3 sequence (DNA): TGTGCCAGCAGGGACTTGATGGTCTACAATGAGCAGTTCTTC.

This clonotype turned up a few times. The chain is built from TRBV19 and TRBJ2-6; TRBD1 might be the D (6 bases). The V end was cut by 7 bases, the J end by 4 bases, with 11 bases between. Per germline, CDR1 LNHDA and CDR2 SQIVND (reference sequence). This CDR3 contains 14 residues. CDR3 region: CASTPGAGANVLTF. DNA of the CDR3: TGTGCCAGTACCCCAGGGGCCGGGGCCAACGTCCTGACTTTC.

V gene TRBV4-1 combines with J gene TRBJ1-4; tentative D call: TRBD1 (6 bases). Per germline, CDR1 MGHRA and CDR2 YSYEKL. Trimming took 0 bases from V and 9 from J, leaving 17 bases between them. The CDR3 has 16 amino acids. In nucleotides, the CDR3 is TGCGCCAGCAGCCAAGATGACAACAGGGTGTCGAAAAAACTGTTTTTT. This sequence encodes CASSQDDNRVSKKLFF.

This clonotype showed up just a few times. This chain links TRBV5-4 with TRBJ1-1; D is unclear. V was trimmed by 5 bases and J by 5 bases, leaving 16 bases between them. The CDR3 runs 14 residues. Looked up from germline, CDR1 is SGHNT and CDR2 is YYREEE (reference sequence). CDR3 protein: CASSRQAQMTEAFF. The CDR3 DNA reads as TGTGCCAGCAGTCGTCAGGCTCAAATGACTGAAGCTTTCTTT.

This clonotype was counted between two and nine times. The chain joins TRBV20-1 to TRBJ1-3; 7 bases are a match to TRBD1. CDR1 is DFQATT and CDR2 is SNEGSKA in the germline V gene (reference sequence). Trimming cost V 6 bases and J 0 bases; bases outside gene matches: 8. The CDR3 runs to 15 residues. CDR3 DNA: TGCAGTGCCCTGACAGGGCCGGTCTCTGGAAACACCATATATTTT. Protein sequence: CSALTGPVSGNTIYF.

V gene TRBV7-9 combines with J gene TRBJ1-6, with D tentatively TRBD1 (5 bases). V lost 4 bases, J lost 1 base, and 17 bases lay in between. Germline-derived CDR1 and CDR2 are SEHNR and FQNEAQ (reference sequence). The CDR3 is 18 residues long. Written as DNA, the CDR3 is TGTGCCAGCAGCTCAGGACACCGGGTGTATTCCTATAATTCACCCCTCCACTTT. Its protein product is CASSSGHRVYSYNSPLHF.

The V call is TRBV7-3, the J call TRBJ1-2, with 9 bases identical to TRBD1. Germline CDR1 SGHTA, CDR2 FQGTGA. V was pared by 4 bases and J by 2 bases, with 5 bases of the junction left unmatched. CDR3 size: 15 residues. The CDR3 region has the DNA TGTGCCAGCAGCTCCGACAGGGGGTCCAACTATGGCTACACCTTC. Protein product: CASSSDRGSNYGYTF.

J is TRBJ1-4 and V is TRBV12-3 or TRBV12-4; unclear D gene. Trimming took 3 bases from V and 12 from J, leaving 11 bases between them. The CDR3 extends over 12 amino acids. The CDR3, as DNA: TGTGCCAGCAGTTTCCACGCGGGTGAACTGTTTTTT. It is translated as CASSFHAGELFF.

Many counts were recorded for this clonotype. The rearrangement joins TRBV11-2 to TRBJ2-7, with D tentatively TRBD2 (6 bases). The V gene lost 8 bases and the J gene lost 4 bases, with 12 bases spanning the gap. This CDR3 contains 12 residues. The germline gives CDR1 SGHAT, CDR2 FQNNGV. The CDR3 DNA follows: TGTGCCAGCGGGCGGGACCTTTACGAGCAGTACGTC. Protein sequence: CASGRDLYEQYV.

This clonotype was observed a few times. The rearrangement links TRBV20-1 to TRBJ2-5, with D possibly being TRBD2 (6 bases). Looked up from germline, CDR1 is DFQATT and CDR2 is SNEGSKA (reference sequence). V gave up 6 bases and J gave up 2 bases, with 13 bases separating them. This CDR3 comprises 13 residues. The CDR3: CSAARAGQETQYF. The CDR3 DNA sequence: TGCAGTGCGGCTCGGGCGGGGCAAGAGACCCAGTACTTC.

The chain couples TRBV27 to TRBJ1-5; weak D call: TRBD1 (5 bases). The germline CDR1 and CDR2 sequences are MNHEY and SMNVEV (reference sequence). The V gene lost 3 bases and the J gene lost 5 bases, with 11 bases spanning the gap. CDR3 length: 14 amino acids. The CDR3 here is CASSFQWGDQPQHF. The CDR3, as DNA: TGTGCCAGCAGTTTTCAGTGGGGGGATCAGCCCCAGCATTTT.

CDR3 sequence reads: CASSLYPLVNEQFF. The CDR3, as DNA: TGTGCCAGCAGCTTGTATCCCCTAGTAAATGAGCAGTTCTTC. The chain is built from TRBV5-6 and TRBJ2-1; the D is unclear. Per the germline V gene, CDR1 is SGHDT and CDR2 is YYEEEE. V was cut by 1 base and J by 7 bases, with 12 bases left in between. The CDR3 contains 14 residues. Using reference TRBV5-6 and TRBJ2-1 for the parts outside the CDR3, the full variable domain is DAGVTQSPTHLIKTRGQQVTLRCSPKSGHDTVSWYQQALGQGPQFIFQYYEEEERQRGNFPDRFSGHQFPNYSSELNVNALLLGDSALYLCASSLYPLVNEQFFGPGTRLTVL.